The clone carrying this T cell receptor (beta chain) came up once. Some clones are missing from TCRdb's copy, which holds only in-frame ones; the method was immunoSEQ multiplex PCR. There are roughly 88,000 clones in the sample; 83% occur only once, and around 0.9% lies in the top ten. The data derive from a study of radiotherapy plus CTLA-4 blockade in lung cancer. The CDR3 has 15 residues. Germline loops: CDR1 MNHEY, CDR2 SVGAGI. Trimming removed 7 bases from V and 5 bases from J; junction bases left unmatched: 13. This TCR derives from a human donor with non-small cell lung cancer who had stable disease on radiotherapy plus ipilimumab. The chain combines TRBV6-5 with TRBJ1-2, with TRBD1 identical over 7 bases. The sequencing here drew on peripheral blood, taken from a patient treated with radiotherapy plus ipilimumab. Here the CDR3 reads CASTISGTESYGYTF. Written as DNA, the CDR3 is TGTGCCAGCACCATTTCCGGGACAGAGAGTTATGGCTACACCTTC.